The 2 T cell receptor beta chains in this list originate from one sample, sequenced in a study of early T cells in non-severe SARS-CoV-2 infection. TCRdb called the 5' RACE reads again in MiXCR, with one record for every CDR3 protein. The sample includes 70,000 to 90,000 distinct CDR3 sequences, 15% seen only once; the top ten take less than 7%. The sequenced sample was whole blood. Source of these receptors: an adult who was a healthcare worker with PCR-confirmed SARS-CoV-2 infection or an uninfected control (not recorded which).

This chain links TRBV12-3 or TRBV12-4 with TRBJ1-2, with 8 positions matching TRBD1. Trimming cost V 5 bases and J 7 bases; bases outside gene matches: 15. The length of the CDR3 is 16 residues. CDR3 sequence: CASSPHLRDRRTGYTF. DNA of the CDR3: TGTGCCAGCAGTCCTCATCTCCGGGACAGGCGAACTGGCTACACCTTC.

This clonotype came up many times. The V call is TRBV28, the J call TRBJ2-6, with D hard to call. This CDR3 contains 16 residues. CDR1 is MDHEN, CDR2 SYDVKM, per germline. Trimming left V 7 bases short and J 0 bases short, with 13 bases between. The CDR3 DNA is TGTGCCAGCACGCATACCGTCCTCTCTGGGGCCAACGTCCTGACTTTC. Translation: CASTHTVLSGANVLTF.